These 29 T cell receptor beta chains were sequenced from one sample in a study of control samples from healthy donors and cancer patients. Sequencing used immunoSEQ multiplex PCR; TCRdb keeps in-frame clones, though not all of them. Of 250,000 to 300,000 clones listed, roughly 80% were seen once; the top ten hold 10% to 15%. The specimen was PBMCs. These receptors were obtained from a woman aged 55-70 years with lung cancer.

The chain couples TRBV5-4 to TRBJ2-1, with a weak D call TRBD1 (6 bases). The CDR3 spans 13 residues. Germline V gene sequence: CDR1 SGHNT, CDR2 YYREEE (reference sequence). V lost 4 bases and J lost 5, with 10 bases in between. CDR3 protein: CASSRDRNNEQFF. As DNA, the CDR3 is TGTGCCAGCAGCCGTGACAGGAACAATGAGCAGTTCTTC.

V gene TRBV4-1 combines with J gene TRBJ1-2; tentatively, D is TRBD1 (5 bases). Germline values: CDR1 MGHRA, CDR2 YSYEKL. The V and J ends lost 0 bases and 4 bases respectively, with 15 bases between them. CDR3 length equals 16 residues. CDR3 region: CASSQDRGESSYGYTF. The CDR3 nucleotides read TGCGCCAGCAGCCAAGATCGGGGGGAGAGCAGCTATGGCTACACCTTC.

This chain links TRBV15 with TRBJ1-2; 9 bases align to TRBD1. The CDR3 covers 16 residues. V gave up 1 base and J gave up 6 bases; unmatched junction bases: 9. Germline V lookup: CDR1 LNHNV, CDR2 YYDKDF (reference sequence). The DNA of the CDR3 is TGTGCCACCAGCAGAGCCCTACAGGGGGCCGGCGATGGCTACACCTTC. Residues: CATSRALQGAGDGYTF.

This clone was picked up one time. The rearrangement links TRBV21-1 to TRBJ2-1. TRBV21-1 counts as a pseudogene. The CDR3 is 14 amino acids. DNA of the CDR3: TGTGCCAGCAGAGATTCGGATTCCTACAATGAGCAGTTCTTC. Its protein product is CASRDSDSYNEQFF.

The J gene is TRBJ2-7, the V gene TRBV5-6; 15 positions agree with TRBD2. This CDR3 contains 16 residues. V was pared by 4 bases and J by 7 bases, with 9 bases of the junction left unmatched. Germline V gene lookup returns CDR1 SGHDT and CDR2 YYEEEE. CDR3 protein: CASSPGLAGGQREQYF. The CDR3 region has the DNA TGTGCCAGCAGCCCCGGACTAGCGGGGGGGCAGCGAGAGCAGTACTTC.

As for this clone: The sample has other DNA sequences that encode this CDR3 too. This chain connects TRBV20-1 to TRBJ2-7; TRBD1 agrees at 7 bases. V shed 5 bases, J shed 5 bases, and the junction held 3 bases outside the gene matches. Germline assignment: CDR1 DFQATT and CDR2 SNEGSKA (reference sequence). The CDR3 has 11 residues. DNA of the CDR3: TGCAGTGCTTTACAGGGGAACGAGCAGTACTTC. It encodes CSALQGNEQYF.

The CDR3 spells CASSRGDTQYF. The CDR3 DNA reads as TGTGCCAGCAGTCGGGGAGATACGCAGTATTTT. The rearrangement joins TRBV25-1 to TRBJ2-3, with a weak D call TRBD2 (5 bases). With 5 bases removed from V and 5 bases from J, the gap between germline ends came to 5 bases. Looked up from germline, CDR1 is MGHDK and CDR2 is SYGVNS. The length of the CDR3 is 11 residues.

This clone was found once. The V and J genes are TRBV3-1 (or the pseudogene TRBV3-2) and TRBJ1-6, with a possible D match to TRBD1 (5 bases). The CDR3 runs 14 residues. The V end lost 6 bases, the J end lost 2 bases, and 8 bases lay between the germline ends. Germline V gene lookup returns CDR1 LGHDT and CDR2 YNNKEL (reference sequence). CDR3 region: CASSAQAYNSPLHF. The CDR3 coding sequence is TGTGCCAGCAGTGCACAGGCCTATAATTCACCCCTCCACTTT.

DNA for the CDR3: TGCGCCAGCAATGCCGATGAGCAGTTCTTC. It encodes CASNADEQFF. The J gene is TRBJ2-1, the V gene TRBV23-1, with D uncertain. TRBV23-1 is recorded as an ORF, its role being uncertain. This CDR3 spans 10 amino acids. Trimming shortened V by 7 bases and J by 8 bases, and 6 bases separated the two germline ends.

This clone was seen only once. The chain is built from TRBV7-3 and TRBJ1-2; D not resolved. Per the germline V gene, CDR1 is SGHTA and CDR2 is FQGTGA. This CDR3 spans 12 amino acids. Trimming removed 5 bases from V and 2 bases from J, with 6 bases in between. CDR3 sequence reads: CASSAGNYGYTF. For the CDR3, the DNA is TGTGCCAGCAGCGCGGGGAACTATGGCTACACCTTC.

This sequence joins TRBV10-3 and TRBJ1-1, with a tentative D call TRBD1 (5 bases). CDR3 length: 13 residues. V was trimmed by 6 bases and J by 1 base, leaving 9 bases between them. Germline V lookup: CDR1 ENHRY, CDR2 SYGVKD. CDR3 DNA sequence: TGTGCCATCAGGGGTGACAGGAACACTGAAGCTTTCTTT. Protein: CAIRGDRNTEAFF.

The gene calls are TRBV4-1 and TRBJ1-2; D is perhaps TRBD1 (6 bases). The CDR3 runs to 15 residues. Germline V CDR1 and CDR2: MGHRA, YSYEKL. Between the trimmed V and J ends, which lost 4 bases and 3 bases, there was a span of 15 bases. The CDR3 spells CASSPAARGDYGYTF. In DNA, the CDR3 is TGCGCCAGCAGCCCCGCGGCCAGGGGAGACTATGGCTACACCTTC.

The J gene is TRBJ1-4, the V gene TRBV10-3; 9 nucleotides line up with TRBD1. The CDR3 loop spans 15 amino acids. Trimming removed 5 bases from V and 3 bases from J; junction bases left unmatched: 4. The germline V gene has CDR1 ENHRY and CDR2 SYGVKD. CDR3 bases: TGTGCCATCAGTCTGGGACAGGGAGCTAATGAAAAACTGTTTTTT. Its translation: CAISLGQGANEKLFF.

This clone was observed a single time. V and J are TRBV5-5 and TRBJ2-1; no firm D call. V lost 0 bases and J lost 10, with 17 bases in between. This CDR3 spans 15 amino acids. From germline, CDR1 is SGHKS and CDR2 YYEKEE (reference sequence). The CDR3 coding sequence is TGTGCCAGCAGCTTGGAGGGCCTGGGTTCGAACGAGCAGTTCTTC. Its protein product is CASSLEGLGSNEQFF.

In the case of this clone: Other DNA sequences from this sample encode an identical CDR3 as well. The chain's CDR3 is CASSLYQNTEAFF. CDR3 DNA sequence: TGTGCCAGCAGCTTATACCAGAACACTGAAGCTTTCTTT. The chain carries TRBV7-2 and TRBJ1-1; D uncertain. Per germline, CDR1 SGHTA and CDR2 FQGNSA. CDR3 size: 13 residues. V gave up 2 bases and J gave up 1 base, with 5 bases separating them. The whole variable domain, remainder taken from reference TRBV7-2 and TRBJ1-1, is GAGVSQSPSNKVTEKGKDVELRCDPISGHTALYWYRQSLGQGLEFLIYFQGNSAPDKSGLPSDRFSAERTGGSVSTLTIQRTQQEDSAVYLCASSLYQNTEAFFGQGTRLTVV.

The chain links TRBV5-6 to TRBJ2-1, with 8 positions matching TRBD2. CDR1 is SGHDT, CDR2 YYEEEE, per germline. The length of the CDR3 is 16 residues. The V gene end was trimmed by 4 bases and the J gene end by 1 base; junction bases not matched to a gene: 7. DNA of the CDR3: TGTGCCAGCAGCCCCCTTCCTAGCGGGTCCTACAATGAGCAGTTCTTC. It yields the protein CASSPLPSGSYNEQFF.

The genes are TRBV7-2 and TRBJ2-5; the match to TRBD2 covers 10 bases. Germline V gene data show CDR1 as SGHTA and CDR2 as FQGNSA. V was pared by 3 bases and J by 1 base, with 5 bases of the junction left unmatched. The CDR3 has 16 residues. In nucleotides, the CDR3 is TGTGCCAGCAGCTTTCAAGCGGGAGGGCCCCAAGAGACCCAGTACTTC. Translation: CASSFQAGGPQETQYF.

In its sample, this clone was seen once. V is TRBV5-1 and J is TRBJ1-4, with D perhaps matching TRBD1 (5 bases). V lost 0 bases and J 3 bases, leaving 12 bases between the germline ends. From germline, CDR1 is SGHRS and CDR2 YFSETQ. This CDR3 has 16 amino acids. DNA of the CDR3: TGCGCCAGCAGCTTGGGGGGGAAGATGGCTAATGAAAAACTGTTTTTT. Its protein product is CASSLGGKMANEKLFF.

This clone was seen a single time. The chain links TRBV28 to TRBJ2-2; D call uncertain. The CDR3 is 12 residues long. Germline-derived CDR1 and CDR2 are MDHEN and SYDVKM. Trimming stripped 5 bases from V and 9 bases from J, with 10 bases between. As DNA, the CDR3 is TGTGCCAGCAGTCCCCTGGGAAGGGAGCTGTTTTTT. Encoded protein: CASSPLGRELFF. Combining the CDR3 with reference TRBV28 and TRBJ2-2 gives the whole variable domain DVKVTQSSRYLVKRTGEKVFLECVQDMDHENMFWYRQDPGLGLRLIYFSYDVKMKEKGDIPEGYSVSREKKERFSLILESASTNQTSMYLCASSPLGRELFFGEGSRLTVL.

The chain uses TRBV28 and TRBJ2-7; TRBD1 aligns across 7 bases. V lost 8 bases to trimming and J lost 6 bases; unmatched junction nucleotides: 13. The germline V gene encodes CDR1 MDHEN and CDR2 SYDVKM. The CDR3 extends over 14 amino acids. The CDR3 bases are TGTGCCAGCGGATTGGCGAGACAGGGTCGCGAGCAGTACTTC. Residues: CASGLARQGREQYF. The entire variable domain, with the rest obtained from reference TRBV28 and TRBJ2-7, is as follows: DVKVTQSSRYLVKRTGEKVFLECVQDMDHENMFWYRQDPGLGLRLIYFSYDVKMKEKGDIPEGYSVSREKKERFSLILESASTNQTSMYLCASGLARQGREQYFGPGTRLTVT.

The V and J genes are TRBV18 and TRBJ2-2; perhaps TRBD2 as D (5 bases). The CDR3 consists of 14 residues. Germline-derived CDR1 and CDR2 are KGHSH and LQKENI. Trimming removed 0 bases at V and 6 bases at J, with 8 bases between. The CDR3 sequence: CASSPPARAGELFF. The CDR3 bases are TGTGCCAGCTCACCACCGGCGAGGGCCGGGGAGCTGTTTTTT.

The rearrangement joins TRBV6-5 to TRBJ1-1, with 7 bases fitting TRBD1. V shed 5 bases, J shed 4 bases, and the junction held 1 base outside the gene matches. The CDR3 is made up of 12 amino acids. Per germline, CDR1 MNHEY and CDR2 SVGAGI. The CDR3 is CASSPGGTEAFF. CDR3 coding DNA: TGTGCCAGCAGTCCAGGGGGCACTGAAGCTTTCTTT.

This chain connects TRBV29-1 to TRBJ2-7, with a tentative D call TRBD2 (6 bases). The CDR3 sequence is 12 residues long. The V gene's germline CDR1 is SQVTM and CDR2 ANQGSEA. V was trimmed by 5 bases and J by 1 base, leaving 9 bases between them. CDR3 amino acids: CSVRRGSYEQYF. CDR3 sequence (DNA): TGCAGCGTTCGCCGGGGGTCCTACGAGCAGTACTTC.

The chain links TRBV7-2 to TRBJ1-1, with D perhaps TRBD1 (5 bases). Per germline, CDR1 SGHTA and CDR2 FQGNSA. The CDR3 sequence is 14 residues long. V lost 5 bases and J 4 bases, leaving 14 bases between the germline ends. In DNA, the CDR3 is TGTGCCAGCAGCACGAGCCCGGGGGGCACTGAAGCTTTCTTT. The encoded protein is CASSTSPGGTEAFF. Filled out from reference TRBV7-2 and TRBJ1-1, the complete variable domain reads GAGVSQSPSNKVTEKGKDVELRCDPISGHTALYWYRQSLGQGLEFLIYFQGNSAPDKSGLPSDRFSAERTGGSVSTLTIQRTQQEDSAVYLCASSTSPGGTEAFFGQGTRLTVV.

This chain links TRBV6-5 with TRBJ2-7, with 7 bases that match TRBD2. The CDR3 contains 13 residues. The germline V gene encodes CDR1 MNHEY and CDR2 SVGAGI. The V and J ends lost 6 bases and 6 bases, in that order; junction bases with no gene match: 8. CDR3 sequence reads: CASSKGGRVEQYF. The CDR3 nucleotides read TGTGCCAGCAGCAAGGGAGGGCGGGTCGAGCAGTACTTC.

The CDR3 DNA reads as TGCGCCAGCAGCTTGGTCGGGACAGGGTGGATGAACACTGAAGCTTTCTTT. Protein product: CASSLVGTGWMNTEAFF. This chain links TRBV5-1 with TRBJ1-1, with TRBD1 matching over 9 bases. The CDR3 consists of 17 residues. V lost 0 bases to trimming and J lost 0 bases; unmatched junction nucleotides: 6. CDR1 is SGHRS, CDR2 YFSETQ, per germline. The variable domain in full, with the rest retrieved from reference TRBV5-1 and TRBJ1-1, is KAGVTQTPRYLIKTRGQQVTLSCSPISGHRSVSWYQQTPGQGLQFLFEYFSETQRNKGNFPGRFSGRQFSNSRSEMNVSTLELGDSALYLCASSLVGTGWMNTEAFFGQGTRLTVV.

This clone was seen a few times. This chain links TRBV6-5 with TRBJ2-2; 8 bases agree with TRBD1. The trim removed 5 bases at V and 7 bases at J, leaving 6 bases unmatched. The germline V gene encodes CDR1 MNHEY and CDR2 SVGAGI. The CDR3 length is 14 residues. CDR3 amino acids: CASSRQGFGGELFF. For the CDR3, the DNA is TGTGCCAGCAGTCGACAGGGGTTCGGCGGGGAGCTGTTTTTT.

This rearrangement joins TRBV1 to TRBJ2-5; the table gives TRBD1 as D, unverified against the DNA. TRBV1 is deemed a pseudogene. The CDR3 is 19 residues long. DNA of the CDR3: TGCACCAGCAGCCAAAGGGGGCCAGGGGGACTCGCCCTCCAAGAGACCCAGTACTTC. Translating it yields CTSSQRGPGGLALQETQYF.

J is TRBJ2-7 and V is TRBV30; D is perhaps TRBD1 or TRBD2 (6 bases each). The CDR3 covers 13 residues. CDR1 and CDR2 (germline): GTSNPN, SVGIG (reference sequence). V was cut by 1 base and J by 7 bases, with 14 bases left in between. The CDR3 reads CAWSGSGAREQYF. CDR3 coding DNA: TGTGCCTGGAGTGGATCGGGGGCCCGAGAGCAGTACTTC. The whole variable domain, filled in from reference TRBV30 and TRBJ2-7, reads SQTIHQWPATLVQPVGSPLSLECTVEGTSNPNLYWYRQAAGRGLQLLFYSVGIGQISSEVPQNLSASRPQDRQFILSSKKLLLSDSGFYLCAWSGSGAREQYFGPGTRLTVT.